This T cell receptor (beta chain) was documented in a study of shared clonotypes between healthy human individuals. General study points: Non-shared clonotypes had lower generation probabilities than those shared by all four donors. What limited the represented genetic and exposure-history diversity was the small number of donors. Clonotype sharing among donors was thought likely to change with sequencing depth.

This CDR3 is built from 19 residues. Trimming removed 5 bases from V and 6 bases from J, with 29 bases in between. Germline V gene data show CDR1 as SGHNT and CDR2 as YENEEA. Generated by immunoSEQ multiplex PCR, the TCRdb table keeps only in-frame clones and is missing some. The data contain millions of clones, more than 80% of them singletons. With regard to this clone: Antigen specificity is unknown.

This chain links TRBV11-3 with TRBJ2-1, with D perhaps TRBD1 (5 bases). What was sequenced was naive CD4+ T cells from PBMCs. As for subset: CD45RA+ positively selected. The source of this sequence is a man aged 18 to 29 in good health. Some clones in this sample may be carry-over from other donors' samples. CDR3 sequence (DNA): TGTGCCAGCAGCCCCGCTAAGCAGGGCCCCCCATATATACCCAATGAGCAGTTCTTC. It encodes CASSPAKQGPPYIPNEQFF. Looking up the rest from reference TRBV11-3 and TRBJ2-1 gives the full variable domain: EAGVVQSPRYKIIEKKQPVAFWCNPISGHNTLYWYLQNLGQGPELLIRYENEEAVDDSQLPKDRFSAERLKGVDSTLKIQPAELGDSAVYLCASSPAKQGPPYIPNEQFFGPGTRLTVL.